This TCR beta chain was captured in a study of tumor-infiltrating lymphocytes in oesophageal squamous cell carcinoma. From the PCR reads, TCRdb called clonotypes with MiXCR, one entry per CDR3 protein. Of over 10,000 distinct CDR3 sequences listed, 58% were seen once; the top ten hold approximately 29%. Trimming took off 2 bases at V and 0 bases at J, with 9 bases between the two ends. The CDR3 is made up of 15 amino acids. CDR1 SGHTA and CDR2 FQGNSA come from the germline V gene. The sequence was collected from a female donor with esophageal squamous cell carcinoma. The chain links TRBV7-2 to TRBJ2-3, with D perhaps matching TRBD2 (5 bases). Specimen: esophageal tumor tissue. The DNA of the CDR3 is TGTGCCAGCAGCTTAAGTGGGAGTAGCACAGATACGCAGTATTTT. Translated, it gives CASSLSGSSTDTQYF. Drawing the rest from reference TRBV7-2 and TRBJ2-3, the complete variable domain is GAGVSQSPSNKVTEKGKDVELRCDPISGHTALYWYRQSLGQGLEFLIYFQGNSAPDKSGLPSDRFSAERTGGSVSTLTIQRTQQEDSAVYLCASSLSGSSTDTQYFGPGTRLTVL.